This TCR beta chain was found in a study of blood T cells in healthy people across ages. Findings and caveats of the study: Leaving the PBMCs unsorted stopped any conclusive comparison of naive versus antigen-experienced cells.

On this clonotype: Its target is not known.

The junction had 9 bases not matched to a gene; V was cut back by 7 bases and J by 1 base. The CDR3 contains 15 residues. Germline V gene data show CDR1 as MNHEY and CDR2 as SVGEGT. The second PCR ran roughly 6 to 11 cycles with a sample-barcoded 5' primer and J-beta primers. TCRdb re-called the 5' RACE reads through MiXCR, storing one row per CDR3 protein. Here the sample spans 650,000 to 1,000,000 distinct CDR3 sequences, about 37% being singletons. The sequenced sample was blood. The TCR originated in a man aged 18 to 30 in good health. This rearrangement joins TRBV6-2 or TRBV6-3 to TRBJ1-1, with 7 bases that match TRBD1. In DNA, the CDR3 is TGTGCCAGCACCTCAGGGGGGACAGAGAACACTGAAGCTTTCTTT. It codes for CASTSGGTENTEAFF.